This TCR beta chain derives from a study of blood T cell repertoires in COVID-19. The protocol was immunoSEQ multiplex PCR, while the TCRdb copy is restricted to in-frame clones and leaves out a portion. The sample has some 110,000 clones, 71% seen once. The CDR3 is 12 residues long. The germline gives CDR1 SGHDT, CDR2 YYEEEE. Trimming took off 5 bases at V and 4 bases at J, with 9 bases between the two ends. In this sample, this clone turned up a few times. The chain carries TRBV5-6 and TRBJ1-1; no clear D gene. Sequencing used peripheral blood. The origin of this receptor is a human donor with acute or convalescent COVID-19. The donor label of this sample is uncertain. CDR3 bases: TGTGCCAGCAGACTGAGGTCCACTGAAGCTTTCTTT. It encodes CASRLRSTEAFF. Complete variable domain (other parts from reference TRBV5-6 and TRBJ1-1): DAGVTQSPTHLIKTRGQQVTLRCSPKSGHDTVSWYQQALGQGPQFIFQYYEEEERQRGNFPDRFSGHQFPNYSSELNVNALLLGDSALYLCASRLRSTEAFFGQGTRLTVV.